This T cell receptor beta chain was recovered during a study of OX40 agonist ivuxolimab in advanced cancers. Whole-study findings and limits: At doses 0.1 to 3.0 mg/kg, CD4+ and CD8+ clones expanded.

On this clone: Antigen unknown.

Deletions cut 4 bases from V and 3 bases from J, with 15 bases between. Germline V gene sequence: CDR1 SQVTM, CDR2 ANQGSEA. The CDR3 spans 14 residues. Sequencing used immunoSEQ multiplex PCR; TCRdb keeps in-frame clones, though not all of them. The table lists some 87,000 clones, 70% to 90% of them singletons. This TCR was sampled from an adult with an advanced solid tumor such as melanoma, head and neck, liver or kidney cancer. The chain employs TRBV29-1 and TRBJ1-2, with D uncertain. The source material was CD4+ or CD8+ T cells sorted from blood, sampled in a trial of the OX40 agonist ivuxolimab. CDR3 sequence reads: CSVGALATHYGYTF. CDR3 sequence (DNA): TGCAGCGTTGGAGCCTTGGCAACCCACTATGGCTACACCTTC.